Shown below are 16 T cell receptor beta chains from a single sample sequenced in a study of PD-L1 blockade in urothelial cancer. Using immunoSEQ multiplex PCR, the repertoire was profiled, and TCRdb retains in-frame clones only, with some absent. The sample lists 45,000 or so clones; about nine tenths were seen once. Sequenced here: PBMCs, sampled around atezolizumab (anti-PD-L1) treatment. The receptors originated from a man at least 80 years old with urothelial cancer.

J is TRBJ2-5 and V is TRBV27; TRBD1 is a possible D gene (7 bases). The CDR3 is made up of 16 amino acids. Trimming shortened V by 5 bases and J by 5 bases, and 21 bases separated the two germline ends. CDR1 and CDR2 from the germline V gene are MNHEY and SMNVEV (reference sequence). The CDR3 reads CASSLPGEGAGETQYF. CDR3 sequence (DNA): TGTGCCAGCAGTCTCCCGGGTGAGGGGGCGGGGGAGACCCAGTACTTC.

The chain uses TRBV4-2 and TRBJ2-7; D is possibly TRBD1 (6 bases). V lost 1 base and J 2 bases, leaving 9 bases between the germline ends. The CDR3 is made up of 14 amino acids. Germline CDR1 and CDR2: LGHNA and YNFKEQ. For the CDR3, the DNA is TGTGCCAGCAGCCAAGGCAGGGGCACCTACGAGCAGTACTTC. Translating gives CASSQGRGTYEQYF.

J is TRBJ2-1 and V is TRBV4-1; the match to TRBD2 covers 8 bases. The CDR3 spans 14 residues. With 4 bases clipped from V and 5 bases from J, the junction kept 4 bases outside the gene matches. Germline CDR1 is MGHRA and CDR2 is YSYEKL. CDR3 sequence (DNA): TGCGCCAGCAGCCTAGCGGGATCTAACAATGAGCAGTTCTTC. Protein sequence: CASSLAGSNNEQFF.

The chain links TRBV6-1 to TRBJ1-2; D remains unclear. CDR3 size: 12 residues. Between the trimmed V and J ends, which lost 2 bases and 4 bases, there was a span of 5 bases. CDR1 is MNHNS, CDR2 SASEGT, per germline. The CDR3 nucleotides are TGTGCCAGCAGTGAATCAGTCTATGGCTACACCTTC. Amino acid sequence: CASSESVYGYTF.

The genes are TRBV28 and TRBJ1-2, with a tentative D call TRBD1 (6 bases). Trimming pared 2 bases from V and 4 bases from J, leaving 11 bases between. The germline V gene encodes CDR1 MDHEN and CDR2 SYDVKM. The length of the CDR3 is 14 residues. The CDR3 region has the DNA TGTGCCAGCAGTTTAGGGGGGGGCGGCTATGGCTACACCTTC. Protein sequence: CASSLGGGGYGYTF.

V is TRBV11-2 and J is TRBJ2-7, with 7 bases that match TRBD1. V gave up 5 bases and J gave up 3 bases; unmatched junction bases: 13. Germline V lookup: CDR1 SGHAT, CDR2 FQNNGV. This CDR3 contains 16 residues. The CDR3 DNA sequence: TGTGCCAGCAGCCCTAGGATGGGGACAGACCTCTACGAGCAGTACTTC. Residues: CASSPRMGTDLYEQYF.

The chain employs TRBV7-2 and TRBJ2-7; a weak D match, TRBD2 (6 bases). The CDR3 runs 13 residues. CDR1 is SGHTA and CDR2 is FQGNSA in the germline V gene. V shed 7 bases and J shed 7 bases, with 17 bases lying between them. CDR3 loop: CASTTDAGREQYF. The CDR3 DNA reads as TGTGCCAGCACAACGGACGCAGGGAGGGAGCAGTACTTC.

This chain uses TRBV29-1 with TRBJ2-1; 8 nucleotides match TRBD2. V shed 6 bases and J 3 bases; nucleotides not matched to a gene: 10. This CDR3 comprises 15 residues. Germline V gives CDR1 SQVTM, CDR2 ANQGSEA. This CDR3 is CSVAAGVGIYNEQFF. The CDR3, as DNA: TGCAGCGTGGCAGCGGGGGTGGGCATCTACAATGAGCAGTTCTTC.

The CDR3: CASSPLAGGPHEQFF. CDR3 DNA sequence: TGTGCCAGCAGCCCCTTAGCGGGAGGGCCCCATGAGCAGTTCTTC. The chain employs TRBV5-6 and TRBJ2-1; 11 nucleotides line up with TRBD2. J lost 8 bases, V lost 4 bases, and 8 bases had no gene match. Germline V gene lookup returns CDR1 SGHDT and CDR2 YYEEEE. There are 15 residues in the CDR3.

This clone was seen a single time. The J gene is TRBJ2-2, the V gene TRBV5-4, with D perhaps TRBD1 (6 bases). This CDR3 has 15 amino acids. Germline values: CDR1 SGHNT, CDR2 YYREEE (reference sequence). Trimming took off 4 bases at V and 1 base at J, with 11 bases between the two ends. In nucleotides, the CDR3 is TGTGCCAGCAGCAAGGGACAAGAGAACACCGGGGAGCTGTTTTTT. It encodes CASSKGQENTGELFF.

The rearrangement uses TRBV18 and TRBJ2-3; 10 positions agree with TRBD2. The V gene end was trimmed by 4 bases and the J gene end by 4 bases; junction bases not matched to a gene: 11. The CDR3 runs to 17 residues. Germline CDR1 is KGHSH and CDR2 is LQKENI. The DNA for the CDR3 is TGTGCCAGCTCACGCACCTCTAGCGGGAGTTTTGCAGATACGCAGTATTTT. Translating it yields CASSRTSSGSFADTQYF.

This chain links TRBV6-5 with TRBJ2-7; D may be TRBD2 (6 bases). The CDR3 has 15 amino acids. CDR1 is MNHEY, CDR2 SVGAGI, per germline. V lost 5 bases, J lost 2 bases, and 16 bases lay in between. CDR3 amino acids: CASSPPGTVAYEQYF. The CDR3 DNA is TGTGCCAGCAGTCCACCCGGGACTGTAGCCTACGAGCAGTACTTC.

The V gene is TRBV7-2, the J gene TRBJ2-3, with 12 bases matching TRBD2. V trimming: 0 bases; J trimming: 2 bases; junction bases outside the gene matches: 18. Germline loops: CDR1 SGHTA, CDR2 FQGNSA. The CDR3 contains 22 residues. The CDR3 sequence: CASSLAIFSGRTSGTNTDTQYF. The CDR3 coding sequence is TGTGCCAGCAGCTTAGCTATTTTCTCCGGACGGACTAGCGGGACGAACACAGATACGCAGTATTTT.

J is TRBJ2-1 and V is TRBV30; D is ambiguous. Germline V lookup: CDR1 GTSNPN, CDR2 SVGIG (reference sequence). The CDR3 length is 11 residues. V shed 1 base and J shed 5 bases, with 3 bases lying between them. The CDR3, as DNA: TGTGCCTGGAGTGGGCACAATGAGCAGTTCTTC. The encoded protein is CAWSGHNEQFF.

The V and J genes are TRBV2 and TRBJ2-5; 14 bases match TRBD2. Unmatched junction bases numbered 4, after V lost 2 bases and J lost 5 bases. Germline V lookup: CDR1 SNHLY, CDR2 FYNNEI. CDR3 length: 16 residues. In DNA form, the CDR3 reads TGTGCCAGCAGTGAACGACTAGCGGGAGGGGGGGAGACCCAGTACTTC. This sequence encodes CASSERLAGGGETQYF.

This clone came up once. CDR3 protein: CASSLSRGDTEAFF. The CDR3 DNA is TGTGCCAGCAGTTTATCGCGGGGGGACACTGAAGCTTTCTTT. This chain links TRBV27 with TRBJ1-1; D is perhaps TRBD1 (5 bases). The CDR3 is made up of 14 amino acids. The V end lost 0 bases, the J end lost 3 bases, and 8 bases lay between the germline ends. Looked up from germline, CDR1 is MNHEY and CDR2 is SMNVEV (reference sequence).